These T cell receptor beta chains were read from a single sample in a study of shared clonotypes between healthy human individuals. Repertoires were generated with immunoSEQ multiplex PCR, while TCRdb's copy carries only in-frame clones and drops some. The sample yields fewer than 850,000 clones, roughly 96% seen once. The material sequenced was naive CD8+ T cells sorted from blood. The receptors were sampled from a man in his thirties or forties in good health. Both conserved end residues are part of each CDR3. Each record gives: CDR3 protein, CDR3 DNA, clone size, J gene, D gene, V gene. D genes are given only for firm matches. Clone sizes are given selectively: once, few, many, or a class where the clone is expanded.

CDR3 protein: CASSVEGENTEAFF
CDR3 DNA: TGTGCCAGCAGCGTAGAGGGGGAGAACACTGAAGCTTTCTTT
clone size: -
J gene: TRBJ1-1
D gene: -
V gene: TRBV9

CDR3 protein: CASSYPGGPQHF
CDR3 DNA: TGTGCCAGCAGTTACCCCGGGGGGCCCCAGCATTTT
clone size: -
J gene: TRBJ1-5
D gene: -
V gene: TRBV27

CDR3 protein: CASSPKGGPYNEQFF
CDR3 DNA: TGTGCCAGCTCACCTAAAGGGGGCCCCTACAATGAGCAGTTCTTC
clone size: -
J gene: TRBJ2-1
D gene: TRBD1
V gene: TRBV18

CDR3 protein: CASSVGQGFDTQYF
CDR3 DNA: TGTGCCAGTAGTGTCGGACAGGGGTTCGATACGCAGTATTTT
clone size: -
J gene: TRBJ2-3
D gene: TRBD1
V gene: TRBV19

CDR3 protein: CASSLDRAGLGNEQFF
CDR3 DNA: TGTGCCAGCAGCTTAGATCGAGCGGGATTGGGCAATGAGCAGTTCTTC
clone size: -
J gene: TRBJ2-1
D gene: TRBD2
V gene: TRBV7-2

CDR3 protein: CASSGQVNTEAFF
CDR3 DNA: TGTGCCAGCAGTGGACAGGTTAACACTGAAGCTTTCTTT
clone size: -
J gene: TRBJ1-1
D gene: TRBD1
V gene: TRBV7-8

CDR3 protein: CASSLGQSNRYGYTF
CDR3 DNA: TGTGCCAGCAGCTTAGGACAGAGCAACCGGTATGGCTACACCTTC
clone size: -
J gene: TRBJ1-2
D gene: -
V gene: TRBV13

CDR3 protein: CASSWSSGGPRETQYF
CDR3 DNA: TGCGCCAGCAGCTGGAGTAGCGGGGGGCCTCGGGAGACCCAGTACTTC
clone size: -
J gene: TRBJ2-5
D gene: TRBD2
V gene: TRBV5-1

CDR3 protein: CAISDRGPEPQHF
CDR3 DNA: TGTGCCATCAGTGACAGGGGCCCGGAGCCCCAGCATTTT
clone size: few
J gene: TRBJ1-5
D gene: -
V gene: TRBV10-3

CDR3 protein: CASSFVRAEPQETQYF
CDR3 DNA: TGTGCCAGCAGCTTTGTGAGGGCAGAACCCCAAGAGACCCAGTACTTC
clone size: -
J gene: TRBJ2-5
D gene: -
V gene: TRBV7-8

CDR3 protein: CASFGQGRGYTF
CDR3 DNA: TGTGCCAGCTTCGGACAGGGCCGGGGCTACACCTTC
clone size: -
J gene: TRBJ1-2
D gene: TRBD1
V gene: TRBV27

CDR3 protein: CSVELVGRGNEQFF
CDR3 DNA: TGCAGCGTTGAGCTGGTAGGGAGAGGGAATGAGCAGTTCTTC
clone size: -
J gene: TRBJ2-1
D gene: -
V gene: TRBV29-1

CDR3 protein: CASSSQGYEQYF
CDR3 DNA: TGTGCCAGCAGCTCACAGGGCTACGAGCAGTACTTC
clone size: -
J gene: TRBJ2-7
D gene: -
V gene: TRBV5-4

CDR3 protein: CASRRTSGRGEQYF
CDR3 DNA: TGTGCCAGCAGGAGGACTAGCGGGAGGGGGGAGCAGTACTTC
clone size: -
J gene: TRBJ2-7
D gene: TRBD2
V gene: TRBV25-1

CDR3 protein: CASSQEEEVNPGTDTQYF
CDR3 DNA: TGTGCCAGCAGCCAAGAGGAGGAGGTGAATCCTGGCACAGATACGCAGTATTTT
clone size: -
J gene: TRBJ2-3
D gene: -
V gene: TRBV14

CDR3 protein: CASTRLAGGPSYNEQFF
CDR3 DNA: TGTGCCAGCACCAGACTAGCGGGAGGGCCGTCCTACAATGAGCAGTTCTTC
clone size: -
J gene: TRBJ2-1
D gene: TRBD2
V gene: TRBV28

CDR3 protein: CASSLDSFGGEGYTF
CDR3 DNA: TGTGCCAGCAGCTTAGATTCTTTCGGGGGTGAAGGCTACACCTTC
clone size: -
J gene: TRBJ1-2
D gene: -
V gene: TRBV11-2

CDR3 protein: CASSVRDRVYEQYF
CDR3 DNA: TGTGCCAGCAGTGTCCGGGACAGGGTTTACGAGCAGTACTTC
clone size: -
J gene: TRBJ2-7
D gene: TRBD1
V gene: TRBV27

CDR3 protein: CASSSRVGSTDTQYF
CDR3 DNA: TGTGCCAGCAGCTCCAGGGTGGGGAGCACAGATACGCAGTATTTT
clone size: -
J gene: TRBJ2-3
D gene: -
V gene: TRBV7-9

CDR3 protein: CAWSVRRVLGDTGELFF
CDR3 DNA: TGTGCCTGGAGTGTTCGTCGGGTCCTTGGGGACACCGGGGAGCTGTTTTTT
clone size: -
J gene: TRBJ2-2
D gene: -
V gene: TRBV30

CDR3 protein: CASVQGLNTGELFF
CDR3 DNA: TGTGCCAGCGTACAGGGTCTGAACACCGGGGAGCTGTTTTTT
clone size: -
J gene: TRBJ2-2
D gene: -
V gene: TRBV27

CDR3 protein: CASTAKAEGEKLFF
CDR3 DNA: TGTGCCAGCACTGCAAAGGCTGAGGGCGAAAAACTGTTTTTT
clone size: -
J gene: TRBJ1-4
D gene: -
V gene: TRBV9

CDR3 protein: CASSSRDGASYEQYF
CDR3 DNA: TGTGCCAGCAGTTCCCGGGACGGGGCCTCCTACGAGCAGTACTTC
clone size: -
J gene: TRBJ2-7
D gene: -
V gene: TRBV28

CDR3 protein: CASSVADSYYEQYF
CDR3 DNA: TGTGCCAGCAGCGTAGCGGACAGTTACTACGAGCAGTACTTC
clone size: -
J gene: TRBJ2-7
D gene: -
V gene: TRBV9

CDR3 protein: CASSEPGDEQYF
CDR3 DNA: TGTGCCAGCAGTGAGCCAGGGGACGAGCAGTACTTC
clone size: -
J gene: TRBJ2-7
D gene: -
V gene: TRBV2

CDR3 protein: CASSSGLAGLYNEQFF
CDR3 DNA: TGTGCCAGCAGCTCGGGACTAGCGGGACTATACAATGAGCAGTTCTTC
clone size: -
J gene: TRBJ2-1
D gene: TRBD2
V gene: TRBV7-9

CDR3 protein: CASSQQGRYYEQYF
CDR3 DNA: TGTGCCAGCAGTCAACAGGGCAGGTACTACGAGCAGTACTTC
clone size: -
J gene: TRBJ2-7
D gene: -
V gene: TRBV27

CDR3 protein: CASSLKREVSTDTQYF
CDR3 DNA: TGTGCCAGCAGCTTAAAGCGGGAGGTTAGCACAGATACGCAGTATTTT
clone size: -
J gene: TRBJ2-3
D gene: TRBD2
V gene: TRBV11-2

CDR3 protein: CASSRDISTDTQYF
CDR3 DNA: TGTGCCAGCAGCCGGGACATCAGCACAGATACGCAGTATTTT
clone size: once
J gene: TRBJ2-3
D gene: -
V gene: TRBV28

CDR3 protein: CASSSGTTNTQYF
CDR3 DNA: TGTGCCAGCAGCTCCGGGACGACAAATACGCAGTATTTT
clone size: -
J gene: TRBJ2-3
D gene: -
V gene: TRBV5-4

CDR3 protein: CAISESNRGDEGYTF
CDR3 DNA: TGTGCCATCAGTGAGTCGAACAGGGGAGATGAGGGCTACACCTTC
clone size: -
J gene: TRBJ1-2
D gene: TRBD1
V gene: TRBV10-3

CDR3 protein: CSVEDRGTGGNDYGYTF
CDR3 DNA: TGCAGCGTTGAAGATCGGGGGACAGGGGGCAACGACTATGGCTACACCTTC
clone size: -
J gene: TRBJ1-2
D gene: TRBD1
V gene: TRBV29-1

CDR3 protein: CASSPALAGVISTDTQYF
CDR3 DNA: TGTGCCAGCTCACCCGCTCTAGCGGGAGTCATTAGCACAGATACGCAGTATTTT
clone size: once
J gene: TRBJ2-3
D gene: TRBD2
V gene: TRBV18

CDR3 protein: CASSLDPGLASYNEQFF
CDR3 DNA: TGTGCCAGCAGCTTAGATCCGGGACTAGCGTCCTACAATGAGCAGTTCTTC
clone size: once
J gene: TRBJ2-1
D gene: TRBD2
V gene: TRBV11-3

CDR3 protein: CASSIPGTVGYEQYF
CDR3 DNA: TGTGCCAGCAGTATTCCCGGGACAGTGGGCTACGAGCAGTACTTC
clone size: -
J gene: TRBJ2-7
D gene: TRBD1
V gene: TRBV28

CDR3 protein: CASSQVLDVGELFF
CDR3 DNA: TGTGCCAGCAGCCAAGTTCTCGATGTCGGGGAGCTGTTTTTT
clone size: -
J gene: TRBJ2-2
D gene: -
V gene: TRBV4-2

CDR3 protein: CASSEGGEGYTF
CDR3 DNA: TGTGCCAGCAGTGAAGGGGGGGAAGGCTACACCTTC
clone size: -
J gene: TRBJ1-2
D gene: -
V gene: TRBV2

CDR3 protein: CASSGSGSAIYEQYF
CDR3 DNA: TGTGCCAGCAGCGGAAGCGGGAGCGCGATCTACGAGCAGTACTTC
clone size: -
J gene: TRBJ2-7
D gene: TRBD2
V gene: TRBV5-5

CDR3 protein: CASSSGTSSTDTQYF
CDR3 DNA: TGTGCCAGCAGCTCGGGGACTTCGAGCACAGATACGCAGTATTTT
clone size: -
J gene: TRBJ2-3
D gene: -
V gene: TRBV9

CDR3 protein: CASTEQGWGADTQYF
CDR3 DNA: TGTGCCAGCACTGAACAGGGCTGGGGGGCAGATACGCAGTATTTT
clone size: once
J gene: TRBJ2-3
D gene: -
V gene: TRBV11-2

CDR3 protein: CASSQVLAAFYEQYF
CDR3 DNA: TGCGCCAGCAGCCAGGTACTAGCGGCTTTCTACGAGCAGTACTTC
clone size: -
J gene: TRBJ2-7
D gene: TRBD2
V gene: TRBV4-1

CDR3 protein: CASSQESYSVDEAFF
CDR3 DNA: TGCGCCAGCAGCCAAGAGAGTTACTCCGTTGATGAAGCTTTCTTT
clone size: once
J gene: TRBJ1-1
D gene: -
V gene: TRBV4-1

CDR3 protein: CASSEGVRDEQYF
CDR3 DNA: TGCGCCAGCAGTGAGGGCGTTCGAGACGAGCAGTACTTC
clone size: -
J gene: TRBJ2-7
D gene: -
V gene: TRBV10-1

CDR3 protein: CASSPGQGDQPQHF
CDR3 DNA: TGCGCCAGCAGCCCGGGACAGGGGGATCAGCCCCAGCATTTT
clone size: -
J gene: TRBJ1-5
D gene: TRBD1
V gene: TRBV10-2

CDR3 protein: CASSRVGLNQPQHF
CDR3 DNA: TGTGCCAGCAGTCGCGTGGGCCTGAATCAGCCCCAGCATTTT
clone size: -
J gene: TRBJ1-5
D gene: -
V gene: TRBV27

CDR3 protein: CASSLWRDTEQYF
CDR3 DNA: TGTGCCAGCAGTTTATGGAGGGATACTGAGCAGTACTTC
clone size: -
J gene: TRBJ2-7
D gene: -
V gene: TRBV27